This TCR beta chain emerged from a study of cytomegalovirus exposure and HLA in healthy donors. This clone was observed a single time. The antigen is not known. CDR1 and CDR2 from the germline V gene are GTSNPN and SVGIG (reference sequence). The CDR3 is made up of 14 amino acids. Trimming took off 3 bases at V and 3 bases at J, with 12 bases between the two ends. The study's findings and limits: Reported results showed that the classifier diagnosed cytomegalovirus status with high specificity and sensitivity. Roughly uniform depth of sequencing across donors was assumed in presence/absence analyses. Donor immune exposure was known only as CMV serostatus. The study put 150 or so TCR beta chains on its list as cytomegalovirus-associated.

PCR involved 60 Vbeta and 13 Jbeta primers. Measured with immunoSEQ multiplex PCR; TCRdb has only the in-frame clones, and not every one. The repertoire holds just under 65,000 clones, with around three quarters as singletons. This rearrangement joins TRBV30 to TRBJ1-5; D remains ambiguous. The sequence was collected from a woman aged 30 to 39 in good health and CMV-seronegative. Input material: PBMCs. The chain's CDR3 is CAWRGEGLNQPQHF. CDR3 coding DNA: TGTGCCTGGAGGGGTGAGGGCCTCAATCAGCCCCAGCATTTT.